Only a few counts were recorded for the clone carrying this T cell receptor beta chain. This may be a read error, as it is one base from a much larger clone. Time point given: after trial treatment. Treatment in this sample: LDRT plus nivolumab, ipilimumab, low-dose cyclophosphamide and aspirin (RACIN trial). The entry originates in a study of low-dose radiotherapy and immunotherapy resistance in tumors. cDNA synthesis used a TRAV/TRBV-specific primer set for both chains. The authors ran about 21 PCR cycles to amplify TCRs with a constant-region primer and V-primer adapter. TCRdb passed the reads through MiXCR, listing each CDR3 protein once. The sample carries more than 50,000 distinct CDR3 sequences, roughly 23% recorded once. CDR1 is SGHTA and CDR2 is FQGNSA in the germline V gene. The CDR3 is 17 amino acids. J was trimmed by 7 bases and V by 4 bases; bases with no gene match: 14.

This TCR was recovered from a male donor with prostate cancer. This chain uses TRBV7-2 with TRBJ2-7; 12 positions agree with TRBD2. Material: PBMCs, obtained after low-dose radiotherapy plus immunotherapy. CDR3 loop: CASSSEASGRGNNEQYF. The CDR3 region has the DNA TGTGCCAGCAGCTCAGAGGCTAGCGGGAGGGGGAACAATGAGCAGTACTTC. The entire variable domain, with the rest obtained from reference TRBV7-2 and TRBJ2-7, is as follows: GAGVSQSPSNKVTEKGKDVELRCDPISGHTALYWYRQSLGQGLEFLIYFQGNSAPDKSGLPSDRFSAERTGGSVSTLTIQRTQQEDSAVYLCASSSEASGRGNNEQYFGPGTRLTVT.